This T cell receptor beta chain was found in a study of blood T cell repertoires in COVID-19. Whole-study context: Collection of acute and convalescent COVID-19 samples took place in the United States, Italy and Spain. In each case, the material was cDNA or gDNA derived from T cells, B-cell-depleted T cells, or PBMCs.

Germline V CDR1 and CDR2: SGHRS, YFSETQ. The CDR3 has 16 residues. V shed 1 base and J shed 0 bases, with 11 bases lying between them. Source study methods: Amplification from reference gene primers served as the basis for estimated nucleated cell counts. TCRdb keeps only in-frame clones here, not all; method: immunoSEQ multiplex PCR. That table gives V, J and clone size, and the DNA gave D and trimming. The sample holds about 70,000 clones; 86% are singletons and the top ten take around 13%. This clonotype was sampled from a woman between 55 and 75 years old with acute or convalescent COVID-19. The sequenced material came from peripheral blood. The V and J genes are TRBV5-1 and TRBJ2-1; no definite D call. The CDR3 here is CASSLLSRSSYNEQFF. The CDR3 coding sequence is TGCGCCAGCAGCTTGTTGTCCCGGAGCTCCTACAATGAGCAGTTCTTC.